This TCR beta chain derives from a study of blood T cell repertoires in COVID-19. Turning to the study itself: Acute and convalescent COVID-19 specimens originated in the United States, Italy and Spain. From T cells, B-cell-depleted T cells, or PBMCs came the material, which was cDNA or gDNA.

The V end was cut by 2 bases, the J end by 5 bases, with 9 bases between. The CDR3 totals 13 residues. Germline V gene lookup returns CDR1 SGHTA and CDR2 FQGTGA. Original handling: It was from reference gene primer amplification that nucleated cell counts were estimated. Produced via immunoSEQ multiplex PCR; TCRdb's table is partial and in-frame only. V and J calls and clone size are those listed in that table; D and trimming were worked out from the DNA. The table lists around 450,000 clones, roughly 91% of them singletons. Sequencing input: peripheral blood. The chain uses TRBV7-3 and TRBJ2-5; the D gene is possibly TRBD2 (6 bases). The TCR sequence derives from a woman aged 25 to 39 with acute or convalescent COVID-19. The CDR3 DNA reads as TGTGCCAGCAGCTTAGGACTATCGGAGACCCAGTACTTC. Translated, it gives CASSLGLSETQYF.